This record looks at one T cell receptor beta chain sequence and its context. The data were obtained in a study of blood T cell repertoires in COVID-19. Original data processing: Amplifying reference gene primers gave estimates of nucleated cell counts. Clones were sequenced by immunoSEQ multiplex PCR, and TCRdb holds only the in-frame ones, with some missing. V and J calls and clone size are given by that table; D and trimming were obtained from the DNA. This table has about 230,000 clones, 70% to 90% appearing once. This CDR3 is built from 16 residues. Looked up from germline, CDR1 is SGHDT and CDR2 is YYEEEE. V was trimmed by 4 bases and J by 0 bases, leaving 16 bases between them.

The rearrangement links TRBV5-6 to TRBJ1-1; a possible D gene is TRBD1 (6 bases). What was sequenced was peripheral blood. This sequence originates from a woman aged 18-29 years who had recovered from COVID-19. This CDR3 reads CASSPRTEFMNTEAFF. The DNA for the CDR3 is TGTGCCAGCAGCCCGCGGACAGAGTTTATGAACACTGAAGCTTTCTTT.